This TCR beta chain was captured in a study of molecular identifiers for immune sequencing clone quantification. Germline lookup yields CDR1 LNHDA and CDR2 SQIVND (reference sequence). V lost 5 bases and J 5 bases, leaving 7 bases between the germline ends. The CDR3 has 11 amino acids. Points from the study as a whole: Clones above 20 RNA copies contained over 97% of effector molecules but under 1% of naive ones. Clone sizes that are highly expanded could be underestimated when identical TCR molecules share a barcode.

Only a few counts were recorded for this clonotype. The target antigen is unknown. TCRdb ran MiXCR on the PCR reads and lists one entry per CDR3 protein. The sample carries about 100,000 distinct CDR3 sequences, 35% to 40% recorded once. CD8+CD4-CCR7+CD45RA+ sorting gave the naive CD8 T cells. The sequenced sample consisted of naive CD8+ T cells from blood, with Jurkat cell RNA spiked in. Subset specified: FACS-sorted CD8+CD4-CCR7+CD45RA+ naive T cells. The sequence was collected from a human donor in good health. Some libraries in this study had Jurkat cell RNA spiked in. The chain uses TRBV19 and TRBJ2-7, with D uncertain. The CDR3 DNA reads TGTGCCAGTAGTGCGCCCGACGAGCAGTACTTC. Its protein product is CASSAPDEQYF. Variable domain in full (rest from reference TRBV19 and TRBJ2-7): DGGITQSPKYLFRKEGQNVTLSCEQNLNHDAMYWYRQDPGQGLRLIYYSQIVNDFQKGDIAEGYSVSREKKESFPLTVTSAQKNPTAFYLCASSAPDEQYFGPGTRLTVT.